This TCR beta chain comes out of a study of T cell responses to AZD1222 COVID-19 vaccine (dated by TCRdb to 2020 to 2023). About the investigation overall: A total of 233 trial participants underwent TCR sequencing, of whom some 210 received two doses of AZD1222 and some 26 received two doses of the MenACWY control vaccine. Enrollment into the trials was organized by age into subgroups of 18-55, 56-69 and 70-plus years, and those subgroups contained roughly 140, 27 and 60 TCR-sequenced participants, respectively. Overall study results and their limits: After two AZD1222 doses, both the breadth and the depth of spike-specific TCRs were significantly higher than at day 0 and than in MenACWY recipients. Most participants were white British and females outnumbered males, and the authors suggested that clonal diversity may have been underestimated. The vaccine-associated CD4 TCRs covered the entire spike protein, and the dominant responses fell in regions 160-218 and 743-854. Only a handful of AZD1222 recipients were SARS-CoV-2 seropositive at baseline, limiting conclusions about previously exposed vaccinees. Epitopes outside the regions mutated in the B.1.351 and B.1.1.7 variants were reportedly recognized by nearly half of the unique spike-specific TCRs. Because no day 14 peak-response samples were available, the repertoires could be characterized only after the peak T cell response. The 56-69-year group was small, and its depth increase did not reach significance, likely because of low power.

The time point label of this sample denotes: sample from adult after SARS-CoV-2 infection, after symptom onset. Two convalescent COVID-19 patients, sampled after symptom onset from adults with prior SARS-CoV-2 infection, were also TCR-sequenced for comparison. In regard to this clone: Its target antigen remains unknown. Qualities for individual bases were not recorded, and no much larger clone is one base off.

The CDR3 regions of human TCRbeta chains were analyzed by immunosequencing. The authors' analysis ran thus. TCRs in the repertoires were compared against a reference library of SARS-CoV-2-specific TCRs that had been generated with the MIRA antigen-specificity platform. Breadth was defined as the fraction of unique TCRs that were SARS-CoV-2-associated. Depth was defined as the fraction of total T cells that were SARS-CoV-2-associated. Using the MIRA data, each spike-specific TCR was mapped to the spike region that the TCR reacts to and placed in a CD4 or CD8 class. Log10-transformed breadth and depth values were compared by one-way ANOVA with Sidak's multiple comparisons tests. In its TCRdb copy, this immuneACCESS table keeps in-frame sequences only and misses some clones. Where compared with another copy, unresolved V genes explain less than half of these, and the others have no known cause. V and J calls and clone size are given by that table; D and trimming were obtained from the DNA. This sample holds 150,000 to 160,000 clones; roughly nine tenths were observed only once. The top ten constitute more than 6.5% of the sample.

Trimming at the junction amounts to 0 bases on V and 6 bases on J, and the germline ends lie 13 bases apart. CDR1 and CDR2 are drawn from the germline V gene: SGDLS, YYNGEE. Spanning cysteine to phenylalanine, the CDR3 consists of 15 amino acids. CDR3 DNA only is kept here, 45 bases in frame from base 1. The sequencing used peripheral blood, collected after recovery from COVID-19. The source is an adult who had recovered from COVID-19. The chain couples TRBV9 to TRBJ1-5; the best D guess is TRBD1, with 5 bases matching. The CDR3: CASSVEGTSGQPQHF. DNA sequence: TGTGCCAGCAGCGTAGAGGGGACCTCGGGTCAGCCCCAGCATTTT.